This TCR beta chain was sequenced during a study of prognosis after radiotherapy for stage I lung cancer. Study as a whole: Medical inoperability was the status assigned to all non-small cell lung cancer patients. Points from the study as a whole: The authors reported that TRBV and TRBJ gene usage differed between patients with and without metastases. With medians of approximately 9,100 versus 7,200, unique TCR clone counts fell after stereotactic body radiation therapy.

From genomic DNA, TCR beta CDR3 was amplified by two-round multiplex PCR. For every TRBV and TRBJ gene, a specific primer was used in first-round PCR. One entry per CDR3 protein, called by TCRdb with MiXCR from the multiplex PCR reads. The top ten clones hold around a third of a sample with around 19,000 distinct CDR3 sequences, about 46% of them seen once. The V end lost 2 bases, the J end lost 12 bases, and 16 bases lay between the germline ends. The CDR3 extends over 13 amino acids. Germline-derived CDR1 and CDR2 are MNHEY and SVGEGT. Many counts were recorded for this clonotype. Its antigen remains unidentified. Just one base apart from a much larger clone, this may be a read error.

V usage is TRBV6-2 or TRBV6-3 and J usage is TRBJ1-2; possible D gene TRBD1, 5 bases. Sequences were derived from PBMCs, sampled before or after stereotactic body radiation therapy (not recorded which). This TCR came from a donor at least 50 years old with non-small cell lung cancer. This CDR3 is CASSYAQGVGHTF. The CDR3 bases are TGTGCCAGCAGTTACGCCCAAGGGGTCGGCCACACCTTC.